This TCR beta chain was found in a study of blood T cells in healthy people across ages. Sample-barcoded 5' priming and a J-beta primer mix drove a second PCR of roughly 6 to 12 cycles. TCRdb passed the 5' RACE reads through MiXCR, listing each CDR3 protein once. The sample shows about 1,500,000 distinct CDR3 sequences, 42% of them seen only once. The V end was cut by 5 bases, the J end by 3 bases, with 14 bases between. The V gene's germline CDR1 is SNHLY and CDR2 FYNNEI. This CDR3 has 14 amino acids. No fewer than 5.5 micrograms of total RNA were isolated from every sample. The origin of this receptor is a woman under 30 in good health. Sample: blood. The V gene is TRBV2, the J gene TRBJ2-7; D may be TRBD1 (6 bases). CDR3 sequence: CASSQGEGVYEQYF. CDR3 coding DNA: TGTGCCAGCAGTCAGGGAGAGGGGGTCTACGAGCAGTACTTC.